The 11 T cell receptor beta chains reported below all come from one sample, sequenced in a study of blood T cells in healthy people across ages. Together with a sample-barcoded 5' primer, a J-beta primer mix was included in a second PCR lasting about 6 to 11 cycles. TCRdb processed the 5' RACE reads anew with MiXCR; each CDR3 protein has one entry. The sample has around 1,000,000 distinct CDR3 sequences; roughly 24% are singletons. These same data were also listed under a study on T cells of mothers and their children.

The sequencing sample was made of blood. These TCRs come from a girl aged 2 to 10 in good health.

This clonotype showed up just a few times. This chain joins TRBV20-1 and TRBJ2-7, with TRBD2 matching over 12 bases. The length of the CDR3 is 14 residues. The germline CDR1 and CDR2 sequences are DFQATT and SNEGSKA (reference sequence). Germline trimming cut 3 bases from V and 3 bases from J; bases unmatched to any gene: 3. The CDR3 reads CSARLAGGNYEQYF. CDR3 in DNA: TGCAGTGCTAGGCTAGCGGGGGGGAACTACGAGCAGTACTTC.

The V and J genes are TRBV18 and TRBJ2-5, with D perhaps matching TRBD2 (6 bases). Trimming took 1 base from V and 2 from J, leaving 11 bases between them. This CDR3 is built from 15 residues. CDR1 is KGHSH and CDR2 is LQKENI in the germline V gene. The DNA for the CDR3 is TGTGCCAGCTCACCACTTCTAGCGATACAAGAGACCCAGTACTTC. This sequence encodes CASSPLLAIQETQYF.

This clonotype turned up a few times. The chain combines TRBV13 with TRBJ1-2, with 10 bases identical to TRBD1. The V segment lost 5 bases and the J segment 4 bases; nucleotides outside the gene matches: 7. Germline CDR1 is PRHDT and CDR2 is FYEKMQ (reference sequence). The CDR3 runs 15 residues. This chain's CDR3 is CASSQGQGNLYGYTF. The CDR3, as DNA: TGTGCCAGCAGCCAGGGACAGGGGAATCTCTATGGCTACACCTTC.

This clonotype occurred a few times. CDR3 loop: CASSLFQGQETQYF. The CDR3, as DNA: TGCGCCAGCAGCTTGTTTCAGGGCCAAGAGACCCAGTACTTC. The V gene is TRBV5-1, the J gene TRBJ2-5, with a tentative D call TRBD1 (5 bases). CDR1 SGHRS and CDR2 YFSETQ come from the germline V gene. The V and J ends lost 1 base and 1 base respectively, with 8 bases between them. There are 14 residues in the CDR3.

The V gene is TRBV20-1, the J gene TRBJ1-1; D is unresolved. Germline V gene lookup returns CDR1 DFQATT and CDR2 SNEGSKA (reference sequence). The CDR3 spans 12 residues. Trimming took 7 bases from V and 0 from J, leaving 9 bases between them. CDR3 sequence: CSGEGMNTEAFF. CDR3 nucleotides: TGCAGTGGTGAGGGCATGAACACTGAAGCTTTCTTT.

This chain links TRBV3-1 with TRBJ2-3, with 10 bases that match TRBD2. Unmatched junction bases numbered 6, after V lost 0 bases and J lost 6 bases. This CDR3 region has 16 residues. Per the germline V gene, CDR1 is LGHDT and CDR2 is YNNKEL (reference sequence). The chain's CDR3 is CASSQEEREGPDTQYF. The CDR3 DNA follows: TGTGCCAGCAGCCAAGAAGAGCGGGAGGGCCCCGATACGCAGTATTTT.

The chain joins TRBV7-2 to TRBJ2-3; the match to TRBD2 covers 8 bases. The V and J ends lost 6 bases and 3 bases, in that order; junction bases with no gene match: 11. The CDR3 has 16 amino acids. CDR1 and CDR2 from the germline V gene are SGHTA and FQGNSA. The CDR3 is CASSRGIPGGTDTQYF. The CDR3 DNA sequence: TGTGCCAGCAGTAGGGGGATACCGGGGGGGACAGATACGCAGTATTTT.

Regarding this clonotype: The conserved phenylalanine or tryptophan normally closing the CDR3 is absent here, so this likely arose from a read error. CDR3: CSARTYLGETQYL. For the CDR3, the DNA is TGCAGTGCTCGGACTTATCTGGGAGAGACCCAGTACCTC. The chain carries TRBV20-1 and TRBJ2-5; the D gene is possibly TRBD2 (5 bases). Germline CDR1 DFQATT, CDR2 SNEGSKA (reference sequence). Between the trimmed V and J ends, which lost 5 bases and 4 bases, there was a span of 14 bases. The CDR3 covers 13 residues.

This clonotype was recorded a few times. The chain employs TRBV5-6 and TRBJ1-2, with no clear D. Germline V lookup: CDR1 SGHDT, CDR2 YYEEEE. The CDR3 is 13 amino acids. V was pared by 2 bases and J by 8 bases, with 13 bases between. Here the CDR3 reads CASSLEGYWGYTF. DNA of the CDR3: TGTGCCAGCAGCTTAGAAGGTTATTGGGGCTACACCTTC.

This clonotype showed up just a few times. The chain combines TRBV25-1 with TRBJ1-1, with a possible D match to TRBD1 (5 bases). The germline gives CDR1 MGHDK, CDR2 SYGVNS. Trimming left V 9 bases short and J 6 bases short, with 20 bases between. This CDR3 comprises 14 residues. This CDR3 reads CASTRGGRFAEAFF. CDR3 in DNA: TGTGCCAGTACTCGGGGGGGAAGGTTTGCTGAAGCTTTCTTT. Using reference TRBV25-1 and TRBJ1-1 for the parts outside the CDR3, the full variable domain is EADIYQTPRYLVIGTGKKITLECSQTMGHDKMYWYQQDPGMELHLIHYSYGVNSTEKGDLSSESTVSRIRTEHFPLTLESARPSHTSQYLCASTRGGRFAEAFFGQGTRLTVV.

The V gene is TRBV21-1, the J gene TRBJ1-4. TRBV21-1 is a pseudogene locus. The CDR3 totals 14 residues. The CDR3 sequence is CASSRSREGEKLFF. In DNA, the CDR3 is TGTGCCAGCAGCAGAAGCAGGGAAGGTGAAAAACTGTTTTTT.